This T cell receptor beta chain was obtained from a study of T cells after yellow fever vaccination. For this clonotype: Its antigen is unknown.

The CDR3 extends over 15 amino acids. Trimming stripped 2 bases from V and 1 base from J, with 8 bases between. CDR1 MDHEN and CDR2 SYDVKM come from the germline V gene. MiXCR, applied by TCRdb to the 5' RACE reads, yields one record per CDR3 protein. The table includes approximately 580,000 distinct CDR3 sequences, about a sixth detected once. Findings and caveats of the study: Subsequent to the booster, the majority of primary-vaccination clones reappeared (about 97% CD4, 85% to 90% CD8).

The clonotype comes from a man aged 18 to 30 who received the YFV17D yellow fever vaccine. This specimen was PBMCs, taken around 5 days after the first yellow fever vaccination. The chain uses TRBV28 and TRBJ2-2, with D unresolved. CDR3 DNA: TGTGCCAGCAGTTTAATGGGGATGAACACCGGGGAGCTGTTTTTT. Encoded protein: CASSLMGMNTGELFF.